This TCR beta chain stems from a study of T-cell reconstitution after alpha-beta-depleted transplantation in children. Overall study findings and caveats: There were reportedly several hundred expanded graft clones from which alpha-beta T cells came about two months after transplant.

Unique molecular identifiers featured in how the TCRbeta library was prepared. One entry per CDR3 protein, called by TCRdb with MiXCR from the PCR reads. The sample has about 510,000 distinct CDR3 sequences; around 10% are singletons. This clonotype was detected a few times. Its antigen is not identified. Specimen: PBMCs, mostly from graft donor cells, collected 180 days after TCRalphabeta/CD19-depleted stem cell transplant. This clonotype was obtained from a female patient between 2 and 15 years old who had a stem cell transplant for aplastic anemia, so the T cells may come from the graft donor.

CDR3 coding DNA: TGTGCCAGCAGTACAACTAGCGGGAGGGCCGGGGCAGATACGCAGTATTTT. It is translated as CASSTTSGRAGADTQYF. The rearrangement joins TRBV27 to TRBJ2-3, with TRBD2 matching over 13 bases. The germline V gene has CDR1 MNHEY and CDR2 SMNVEV (reference sequence). The trim removed 5 bases at V and 4 bases at J, leaving 9 bases unmatched. The CDR3 extends over 17 amino acids.